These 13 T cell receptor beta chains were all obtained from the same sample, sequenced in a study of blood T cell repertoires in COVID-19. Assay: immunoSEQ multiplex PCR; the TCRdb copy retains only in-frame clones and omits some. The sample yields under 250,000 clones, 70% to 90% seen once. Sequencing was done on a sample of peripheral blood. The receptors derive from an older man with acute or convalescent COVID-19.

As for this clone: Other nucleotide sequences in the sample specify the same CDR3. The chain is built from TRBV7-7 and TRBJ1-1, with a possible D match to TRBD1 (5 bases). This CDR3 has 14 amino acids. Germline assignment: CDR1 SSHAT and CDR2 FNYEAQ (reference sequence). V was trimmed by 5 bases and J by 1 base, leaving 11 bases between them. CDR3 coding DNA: TGTGCCAGCAGCCCATTCACAGGGAACACTGAAGCTTTCTTT. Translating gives CASSPFTGNTEAFF.

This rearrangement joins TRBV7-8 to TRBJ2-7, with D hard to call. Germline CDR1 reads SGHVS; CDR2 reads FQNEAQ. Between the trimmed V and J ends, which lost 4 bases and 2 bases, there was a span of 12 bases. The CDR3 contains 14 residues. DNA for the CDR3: TGTGCCAGCAGCTCCCGGGTCCTACCCTACGAGCAGTACTTC. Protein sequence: CASSSRVLPYEQYF.

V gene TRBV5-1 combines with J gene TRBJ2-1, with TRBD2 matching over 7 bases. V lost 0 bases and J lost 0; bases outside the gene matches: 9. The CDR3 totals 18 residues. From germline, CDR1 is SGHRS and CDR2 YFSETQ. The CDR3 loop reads CASSLGTLADYSYNEQFF. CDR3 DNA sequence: TGCGCCAGCAGCTTGGGTACGCTAGCGGATTACTCCTACAATGAGCAGTTCTTC.

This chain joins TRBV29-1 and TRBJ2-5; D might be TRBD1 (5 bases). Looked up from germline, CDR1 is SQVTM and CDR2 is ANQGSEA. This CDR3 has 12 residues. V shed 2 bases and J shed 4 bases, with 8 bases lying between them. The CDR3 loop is CSVERQGETQYF. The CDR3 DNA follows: TGCAGCGTTGAAAGGCAGGGAGAGACCCAGTACTTC.

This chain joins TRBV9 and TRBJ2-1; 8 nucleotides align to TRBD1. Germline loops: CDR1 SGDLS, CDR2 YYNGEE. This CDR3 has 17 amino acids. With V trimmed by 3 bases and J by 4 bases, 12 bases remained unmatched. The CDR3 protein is CASSAGQGLPGYNEQFF. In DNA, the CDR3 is TGTGCCAGCAGCGCCGGACAGGGCCTACCGGGGTACAATGAGCAGTTCTTC. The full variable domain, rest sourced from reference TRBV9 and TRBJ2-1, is DSGVTQTPKHLITATGQRVTLRCSPRSGDLSVYWYQQSLDQGLQFLIQYYNGEERAKGNILERFSAQQFPDLHSELNLSSLELGDSALYFCASSAGQGLPGYNEQFFGPGTRLTVL.

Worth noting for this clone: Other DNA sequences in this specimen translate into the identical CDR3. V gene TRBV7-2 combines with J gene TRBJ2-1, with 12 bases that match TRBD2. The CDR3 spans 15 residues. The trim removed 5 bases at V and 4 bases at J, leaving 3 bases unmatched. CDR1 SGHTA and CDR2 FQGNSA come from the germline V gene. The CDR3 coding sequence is TGTGCCAGCAGCCTCGGGACTAGCGGGTACAATGAGCAGTTCTTC. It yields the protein CASSLGTSGYNEQFF.

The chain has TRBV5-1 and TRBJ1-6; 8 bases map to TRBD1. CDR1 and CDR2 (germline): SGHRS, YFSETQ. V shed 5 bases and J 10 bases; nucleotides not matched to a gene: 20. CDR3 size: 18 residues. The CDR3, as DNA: TGCGCCAGCAGTCCGAGTTCTATCCTGGACAGGGCTGAGTCACCCCTCCACTTT. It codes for CASSPSSILDRAESPLHF.

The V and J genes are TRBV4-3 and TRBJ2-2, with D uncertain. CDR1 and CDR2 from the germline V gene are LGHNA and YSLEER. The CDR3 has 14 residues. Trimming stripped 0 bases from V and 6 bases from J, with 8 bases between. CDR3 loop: CASSQDYIPGELFF. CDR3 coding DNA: TGCGCCAGCAGCCAAGATTACATTCCCGGGGAGCTGTTTTTT.

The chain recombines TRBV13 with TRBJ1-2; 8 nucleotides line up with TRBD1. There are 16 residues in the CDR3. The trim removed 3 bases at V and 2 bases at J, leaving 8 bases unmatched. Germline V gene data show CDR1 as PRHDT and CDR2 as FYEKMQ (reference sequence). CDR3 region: CASSFGTGGGNYGYTF. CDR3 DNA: TGTGCCAGCAGCTTTGGTACAGGGGGTGGAAACTATGGCTACACCTTC.

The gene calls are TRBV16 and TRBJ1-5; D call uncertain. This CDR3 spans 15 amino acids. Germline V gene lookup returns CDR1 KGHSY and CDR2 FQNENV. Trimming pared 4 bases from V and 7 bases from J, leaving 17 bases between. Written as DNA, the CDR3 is TGTGCCAGCAGCCTCTTGGAGGTCCTGGGACAGCCCCAGCATTTT. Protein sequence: CASSLLEVLGQPQHF.

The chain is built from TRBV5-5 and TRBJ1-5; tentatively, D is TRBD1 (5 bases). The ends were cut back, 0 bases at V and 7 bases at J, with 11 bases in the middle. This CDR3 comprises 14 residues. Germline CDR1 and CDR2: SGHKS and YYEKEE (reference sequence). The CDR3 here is CASSLAQGGQPQHF. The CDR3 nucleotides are TGTGCCAGCAGCTTGGCTCAGGGAGGCCAGCCCCAGCATTTT.

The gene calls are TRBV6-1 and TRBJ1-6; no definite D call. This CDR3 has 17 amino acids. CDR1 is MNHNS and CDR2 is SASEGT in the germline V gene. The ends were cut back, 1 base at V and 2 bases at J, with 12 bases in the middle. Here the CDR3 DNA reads TGTGCCAGCAGTGAAGTGAGCCCACCGCCCTATAATTCACCCCTCCACTTT. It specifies CASSEVSPPPYNSPLHF.

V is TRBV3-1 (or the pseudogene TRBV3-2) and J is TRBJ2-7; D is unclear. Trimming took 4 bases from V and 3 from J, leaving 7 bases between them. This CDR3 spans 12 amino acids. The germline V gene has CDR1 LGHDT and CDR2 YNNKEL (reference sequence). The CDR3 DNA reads TGTGCCAGCAGCCTGGCCAGCTACGAGCAGTACTTC. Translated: CASSLASYEQYF.